This TCR beta chain comes out of a study of cytomegalovirus exposure and HLA in healthy donors. Turning to the study itself: HLA-typed donors were the source of around 85 million unique TCRs held in an early data release. Study-level points and caveats: In a later analysis, at a false discovery rate of 0.05, roughly 17,000 TCR beta sequences were associated with HLA alleles. Excluded were some V segments that proved indistinguishable, including TRBV6-2 and TRBV6-3. Roughly uniform depth of sequencing across donors was assumed in presence/absence analyses.

Notes on this clone: What it recognizes is unknown. At one boundary the junction diverges from the germline segment, which might be a read error.

The CDR3 spans 15 residues. CDR1 and CDR2 (germline): SEHNR, FQNEAQ (reference sequence). Primers: 60 Vbeta forward and 13 Jbeta reverse. Produced via immunoSEQ multiplex PCR; TCRdb's table is partial and in-frame only. Among 150,000 to 200,000 clones listed, under 85% were seen once. The gene calls are TRBV7-9 and TRBJ1-1; 8 bases are a match to TRBD1. The material sequenced was PBMCs. The sequence derives from a man aged 50-60 years in good health and CMV-seropositive. CDR3 in DNA: TGTTCCAGCAGCTATAAAACAGGGGGGGTCACTGAAGCTTTCTTT. This sequence encodes CSSSYKTGGVTEAFF.